The 24 T cell receptor beta chains presented below share a single source sample, sequenced in a study of cytotoxic CD8 clonotypes in ibrutinib-treated CLL. Clones were sequenced by immunoSEQ multiplex PCR, and TCRdb holds only the in-frame ones, with some missing. Of more than 110,000 clones in the sample, approximately 80% were seen once. Sequences were derived from PBMCs, sampled after 36 months of ibrutinib treatment. The receptors derive from a human donor with chronic lymphocytic leukemia.

V is TRBV4-2 and J is TRBJ2-7, with TRBD2 matching 10 bases. The junction had 4 bases not matched to a gene; V was cut back by 0 bases and J by 2 bases. This CDR3 is 16 amino acids long. Germline CDR1 LGHNA, CDR2 YNFKEQ. CDR3 coding DNA: TGTGCCAGCAGCCAAGATTCCAGCGGGAGGGCCTACGAGCAGTACTTC. Translation: CASSQDSSGRAYEQYF.

V usage is TRBV9 and J usage is TRBJ1-3; 8 bases fit TRBD1. Germline CDR1 SGDLS, CDR2 YYNGEE. There are 16 residues in the CDR3. V dropped 3 bases and J dropped 0; count of bases not matched to a gene: 5. The CDR3 sequence: CASSAPGGFSGNTIYF. The CDR3 nucleotides are TGTGCCAGCAGCGCACCAGGGGGCTTCTCTGGAAACACCATATATTTT.

This chain links TRBV11-3 with TRBJ2-3; a weak D match, TRBD2 (6 bases). The V end was cut by 4 bases, the J end by 4 bases, with 9 bases between. The CDR3 runs 13 residues. CDR1 and CDR2 from the germline V gene are SGHNT and YENEEA. For the CDR3, the DNA is TGTGCCAGCAGCTATAGCGGAGCAGATACGCAGTATTTT. Translated, it gives CASSYSGADTQYF.

The V gene is TRBV7-2, the J gene TRBJ2-7; D is uncertain. V lost 5 bases, J lost 4 bases, and 12 bases lay in between. CDR3 size: 13 residues. CDR1 is SGHTA and CDR2 is FQGNSA in the germline V gene. The DNA for the CDR3 is TGTGCCAGCAGCGCCCCTTATTGGTACGAGCAGTACTTC. Translated, it gives CASSAPYWYEQYF.

This chain uses TRBV27 with TRBJ1-1; no definite D call. Trimming cost V 3 bases and J 5 bases, with 10 bases left between them. The V gene's germline CDR1 is MNHEY and CDR2 SMNVEV (reference sequence). This CDR3 is 13 amino acids long. The CDR3 is CASSFDPGTEAFF. As DNA, the CDR3 is TGTGCCAGCAGTTTTGACCCGGGGACTGAAGCTTTCTTT.

This chain joins TRBV6-6 and TRBJ1-1; unclear D gene. CDR1 MNHNY and CDR2 SVGAGI come from the germline V gene (reference sequence). Trimming removed 5 bases from V and 11 bases from J, with 15 bases in between. CDR3 length equals 12 residues. CDR3 loop: CASSRQPGYAFF. In nucleotides, the CDR3 is TGTGCCAGCAGTCGCCAACCGGGCTACGCTTTCTTT.

This chain uses TRBV7-2 with TRBJ1-1; maybe TRBD1 (5 bases). Germline CDR1 is SGHTA and CDR2 is FQGNSA. V gave up 5 bases and J gave up 2 bases, with 15 bases separating them. The CDR3 has 15 residues. The CDR3 spells CASSLTTDSNTEAFF. CDR3 DNA: TGTGCCAGCAGCCTTACGACAGATAGTAACACTGAAGCTTTCTTT. Filled out from reference TRBV7-2 and TRBJ1-1, the complete variable domain reads GAGVSQSPSNKVTEKGKDVELRCDPISGHTALYWYRQSLGQGLEFLIYFQGNSAPDKSGLPSDRFSAERTGGSVSTLTIQRTQQEDSAVYLCASSLTTDSNTEAFFGQGTRLTVV.

This clone appeared once. The J gene is TRBJ1-1, the V gene TRBV5-1, with 7 positions matching TRBD1. J was trimmed by 4 bases and V by 2 bases; bases with no gene match: 14. There are 17 residues in the CDR3. CDR1 is SGHRS and CDR2 is YFSETQ in the germline V gene. The CDR3 coding sequence is TGCGCCAGCAGCTTTGTCGACAGGGCATCGGGTGGCACTGAAGCTTTCTTT. This encodes CASSFVDRASGGTEAFF.

The rearrangement joins TRBV2 to TRBJ2-7; 9 nucleotides align to TRBD2. CDR1 and CDR2 (germline): SNHLY, FYNNEI. V lost 1 base, J lost 2 bases, and 6 bases stayed unmatched. The CDR3 has 16 residues. The CDR3 DNA reads TGTGCCAGCAGTGAAGGGGCTAGCGGGATGACCTACGAGCAGTACTTC. Translating it yields CASSEGASGMTYEQYF. Together with reference TRBV2 and TRBJ2-7, the CDR3 gives the full variable domain: EPEVTQTPSHQVTQMGQEVILRCVPISNHLYFYWYRQILGQKVEFLVSFYNNEISEKSEIFDDQFSVERPDGSNFTLKIRSTKLEDSAMYFCASSEGASGMTYEQYFGPGTRLTVT.

V usage is TRBV5-4 and J usage is TRBJ2-3, with D unresolved. CDR1 is SGHNT, CDR2 YYREEE, per germline (reference sequence). V lost 0 bases, J lost 4 bases, and 3 bases lay in between. This CDR3 is 12 amino acids long. The CDR3 nucleotides are TGTGCCAGCAGCTTGGAGCCAGATACGCAGTATTTT. As protein: CASSLEPDTQYF. The whole variable domain, remainder taken from reference TRBV5-4 and TRBJ2-3, is ETGVTQSPTHLIKTRGQQVTLRCSSQSGHNTVSWYQQALGQGPQFIFQYYREEENGRGNFPPRFSGLQFPNYSSELNVNALELDDSALYLCASSLEPDTQYFGPGTRLTVL.

The J gene is TRBJ2-1, the V gene TRBV21-1; the table gives TRBD2 as D, unverified against the DNA. TRBV21-1 represents a pseudogene. The CDR3 runs 17 residues. The CDR3 protein is CASSKGQRGDSYNEQFF. In nucleotides, the CDR3 is TGTGCCAGCAGCAAGGGGCAGCGGGGGGATTCCTACAATGAGCAGTTCTTC.

V gene TRBV25-1 combines with J gene TRBJ2-7, with TRBD2 as a possible D gene (5 bases). Trimming removed 5 bases at V and 2 bases at J, with 10 bases between. The CDR3 length is 13 residues. Germline CDR1 reads MGHDK; CDR2 reads SYGVNS. CDR3: CASSRTGTYEQYF. CDR3 sequence (DNA): TGTGCCAGCAGTCGGACTGGAACCTACGAGCAGTACTTC.

The V and J genes are TRBV14 and TRBJ2-2, with D unclear. There are 14 residues in the CDR3. V was shortened by 0 bases and J by 5 bases, with 7 bases between the two germline ends. Germline assignment: CDR1 SGHDN and CDR2 FVKESK. The CDR3 coding sequence is TGTGCCAGCAGCCAAGATTGGAGTACCGGGGAGCTGTTTTTT. Amino acids: CASSQDWSTGELFF.

The genes are TRBV30 and TRBJ2-5; D may match TRBD1 or TRBD2 (5 bases each). Germline V CDR1 and CDR2: GTSNPN, SVGIG (reference sequence). The CDR3 length is 14 residues. With 4 bases removed from V and 7 bases from J, the gap between germline ends came to 19 bases. The CDR3 sequence is CAWNRDEGSGTQYF. CDR3 nucleotide sequence: TGTGCCTGGAACCGGGACGAAGGATCTGGGACCCAGTACTTC. Variable domain in full (rest from reference TRBV30 and TRBJ2-5): SQTIHQWPATLVQPVGSPLSLECTVEGTSNPNLYWYRQAAGRGLQLLFYSVGIGQISSEVPQNLSASRPQDRQFILSSKKLLLSDSGFYLCAWNRDEGSGTQYFGPGTRLLVL.

This clone was seen only once. V is TRBV27 and J is TRBJ2-1; TRBD2 agrees at 8 bases. V lost 4 bases and J lost 5; bases outside the gene matches: 19. There are 19 residues in the CDR3. CDR1 and CDR2 from the germline V gene are MNHEY and SMNVEV (reference sequence). CDR3 region: CASSSQPSGSVGLDNEQFF. In nucleotides, the CDR3 is TGTGCCAGCAGTTCCCAACCCAGCGGGAGTGTCGGACTGGACAATGAGCAGTTCTTC.

This CDR3 is CASTPGRGREKLFF. In nucleotides, the CDR3 is TGTGCCAGTACCCCGGGGAGGGGGCGGGAAAAACTGTTTTTT. The chain recombines TRBV19 with TRBJ1-4; 7 positions agree with TRBD1. The CDR3 is 14 amino acids. The germline gives CDR1 LNHDA, CDR2 SQIVND (reference sequence). The ends lost 7 bases at V and 8 bases at J; junction bases unmatched: 10.

This chain uses TRBV10-3 with TRBJ1-6; D not certain. Per the germline V gene, CDR1 is ENHRY and CDR2 is SYGVKD. The CDR3 length is 16 residues. Between the trimmed V and J ends, which lost 3 bases and 5 bases, there was a span of 14 bases. The CDR3 DNA reads TGTGCCATCAGTGAAAGAACAAGGTTGAATAATTCACCCCTCCACTTT. It translates to CAISERTRLNNSPLHF.

The chain combines TRBV11-2 with TRBJ2-3; D not certain. Germline assignment: CDR1 SGHAT and CDR2 FQNNGV. This CDR3 region has 19 residues. Trimming removed 1 base from V and 0 bases from J, with 20 bases in between. CDR3 bases: TGTGCCAGCAGCTTAGGCCCCTTCGACTCGGAGAAAAGCACAGATACGCAGTATTTT. Translating it yields CASSLGPFDSEKSTDTQYF.

This clone was observed a few times. The chain links TRBV2 to TRBJ2-1; D call uncertain. V was cut by 4 bases and J by 6 bases, with 7 bases left in between. This CDR3 spans 12 amino acids. The germline V gene has CDR1 SNHLY and CDR2 FYNNEI. The CDR3 DNA is TGTGCCAGCAGTGCCGAACGCAATGAGCAGTTCTTC. Translating it yields CASSAERNEQFF.

The J gene is TRBJ1-5, the V gene TRBV6-1, with D maybe TRBD1 (6 bases). V lost 4 bases and J lost 5, with 9 bases in between. Germline lookup yields CDR1 MNHNS and CDR2 SASEGT. The CDR3 sequence is 13 residues long. This chain's CDR3 is CASSVDRYQPQHF. The CDR3 DNA reads as TGTGCCAGCAGTGTCGACAGGTATCAGCCCCAGCATTTT.

J is TRBJ2-3 and V is TRBV4-1, with 7 bases fitting TRBD1. Unmatched junction bases numbered 7, after V lost 1 base and J lost 3 bases. Per the germline V gene, CDR1 is MGHRA and CDR2 is YSYEKL. The CDR3 extends over 16 amino acids. For the CDR3, the DNA is TGCGCCAGCAGCCAAGGACAGGGTAAGGTAACAGATACGCAGTATTTT. This encodes CASSQGQGKVTDTQYF.

The rearrangement joins TRBV2 to TRBJ1-6; D not resolved. CDR1 is SNHLY and CDR2 is FYNNEI in the germline V gene. The ends were cut back, 9 bases at V and 9 bases at J, with 18 bases in the middle. This CDR3 comprises 14 residues. CDR3 residues: CASRREGRGSPLHF. The CDR3, as DNA: TGTGCCAGTAGACGCGAGGGCCGTGGTTCACCCCTCCACTTT. Filled out from reference TRBV2 and TRBJ1-6, the complete variable domain reads EPEVTQTPSHQVTQMGQEVILRCVPISNHLYFYWYRQILGQKVEFLVSFYNNEISEKSEIFDDQFSVERPDGSNFTLKIRSTKLEDSAMYFCASRREGRGSPLHFGNGTRLTVT.

CDR3: CASSYTNRDQPQHF. The CDR3 region has the DNA TGTGCCAGCAGTTACACCAACAGGGATCAGCCCCAGCATTTT. This chain uses TRBV6-5 with TRBJ1-5, with a possible D match to TRBD1 (6 bases). V lost 2 bases and J 5 bases, leaving 10 bases between the germline ends. Looked up from germline, CDR1 is MNHEY and CDR2 is SVGAGI. This CDR3 region has 14 residues.

This chain joins TRBV6-5 and TRBJ2-1, with D possibly being TRBD1 or TRBD2 (5 bases each). CDR1 is MNHEY and CDR2 is SVGAGI in the germline V gene. Trimming removed 5 bases at V and 5 bases at J, with 13 bases between. The CDR3 runs 14 residues. The CDR3, as DNA: TGTGCCAGCAGTCCAGTAGGGACCCACAATGAGCAGTTCTTC. As protein: CASSPVGTHNEQFF.